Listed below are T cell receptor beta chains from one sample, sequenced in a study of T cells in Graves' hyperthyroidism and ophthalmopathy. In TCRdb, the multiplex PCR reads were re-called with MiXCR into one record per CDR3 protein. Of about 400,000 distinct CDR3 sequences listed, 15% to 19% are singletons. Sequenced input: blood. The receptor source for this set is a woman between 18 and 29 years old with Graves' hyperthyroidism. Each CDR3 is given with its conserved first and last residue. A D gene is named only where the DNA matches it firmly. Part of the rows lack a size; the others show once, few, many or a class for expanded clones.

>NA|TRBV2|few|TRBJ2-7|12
TGTGCCAGCAGCGGGGACAATTCTGAGCAGTACTTC
CASSGDNSEQYF
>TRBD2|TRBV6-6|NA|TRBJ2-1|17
TGTGCCAGCAGTTACCGGGCTGCGGGAGGACCCTACAATGAGCAGTTCTTC
CASSYRAAGGPYNEQFF
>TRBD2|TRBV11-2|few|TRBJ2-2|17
TGTGCCAGCAGCTTAGGGTCTAGCGGGAGTTTAACCGGGGAGCTGTTTTTT
CASSLGSSGSLTGELFF
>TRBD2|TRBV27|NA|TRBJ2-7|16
TGTGCCAGCAGTTCCCTTCAACTAGCGGGAGTAGACGAGCAGTACTTC
CASSSLQLAGVDEQYF
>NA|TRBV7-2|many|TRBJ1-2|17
TGTGCCAGCAGCTCACACCCCACGGGACAAAGTGGGTATGGCTACACCTTC
CASSSHPTGQSGYGYTF
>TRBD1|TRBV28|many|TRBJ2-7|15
TGTGCCAGCAGTCTTTCCGGGACAGGGGTAGGCGAGCAGTACTTC
CASSLSGTGVGEQYF
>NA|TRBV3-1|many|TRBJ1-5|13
TGTGCCAGCAGCCGGGAGATAAATCAGCCCCAGCATTTT
CASSREINQPQHF
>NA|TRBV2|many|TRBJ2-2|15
TGTGCCAGCAGTCCCCCCGACACAGTCTCCGGGGAGCTGTTTTTT
CASSPPDTVSGELFF
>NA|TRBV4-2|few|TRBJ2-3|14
TGTGCCAGCAGCTTATTTTCGGGCACAGATACGCAGTATTTT
CASSLFSGTDTQYF
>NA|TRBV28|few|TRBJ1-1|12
TGTGCCTCAGCAAATCTATACACTGAAGCTTTCTTT
CASANLYTEAFF
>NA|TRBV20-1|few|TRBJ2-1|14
TGCAGTGCCAAGACGGGCCGCTCCTACAATGAGCAGTTCTTC
CSAKTGRSYNEQFF
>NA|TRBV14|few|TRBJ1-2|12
TGTGCCAGCAGCCAGAACTTCTATGGCTACACCTTC
CASSQNFYGYTF
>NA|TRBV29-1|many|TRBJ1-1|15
TGCAGCGTTGGACCAACCCAGGGGTGGTATAGTGAAGCTTTCTTT
CSVGPTQGWYSEAFF
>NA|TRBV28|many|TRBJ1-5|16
TGTGCCAGCAGACCGAATTTGGGGGATGGCAATCAGCCCCAGCATTTT
CASRPNLGDGNQPQHF
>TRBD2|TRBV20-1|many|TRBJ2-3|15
TGCAGTGCTAGCCGGAGCGGGAGCGGAACAGATACGCAGTATTTT
CSASRSGSGTDTQYF
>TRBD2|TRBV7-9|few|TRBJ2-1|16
TGTGCCAGCAGCTTAGATACCCGGGGGGGATTAGGTGAGCAGTTCTTC
CASSLDTRGGLGEQFF
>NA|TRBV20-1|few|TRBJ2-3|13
TGCAGTGTGGACCCGGGGGGCACAGATACGCAGTATTTT
CSVDPGGTDTQYF
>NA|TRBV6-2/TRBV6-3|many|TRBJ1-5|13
TGTGCCAGTGAGCGGGGCTGGCGTGAGCCCCAGCATTTT
CASERGWREPQHF
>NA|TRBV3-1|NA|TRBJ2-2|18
TGTGCCAGCAGCCAAGTTCCCCCACGTGGCACCTACACCGGGGAGCTGTTTTTT
CASSQVPPRGTYTGELFF
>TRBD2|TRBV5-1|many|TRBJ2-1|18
TGCGCCAGCAGTTATGGACTAGCGGGAGGAGGCAACAACAATGAGCAGTTCTTC
CASSYGLAGGGNNNEQFF
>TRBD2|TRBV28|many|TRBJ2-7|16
TGTGCCAGCAGTCCGCCGGGACTAGCCAGCTCCTACGAGCAGTACTTC
CASSPPGLASSYEQYF
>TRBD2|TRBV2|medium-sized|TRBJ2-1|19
TGTGCCAGCAGTCATGAATGGGCTAGCGGGTGGAGCTCCTACAATGAGCAGTTCTTC
CASSHEWASGWSSYNEQFF
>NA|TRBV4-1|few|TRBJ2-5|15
TGCGCCAGCAGCCAAGACGAGGGGGGCGGGGAGACCCAGTACTTC
CASSQDEGGGETQYF